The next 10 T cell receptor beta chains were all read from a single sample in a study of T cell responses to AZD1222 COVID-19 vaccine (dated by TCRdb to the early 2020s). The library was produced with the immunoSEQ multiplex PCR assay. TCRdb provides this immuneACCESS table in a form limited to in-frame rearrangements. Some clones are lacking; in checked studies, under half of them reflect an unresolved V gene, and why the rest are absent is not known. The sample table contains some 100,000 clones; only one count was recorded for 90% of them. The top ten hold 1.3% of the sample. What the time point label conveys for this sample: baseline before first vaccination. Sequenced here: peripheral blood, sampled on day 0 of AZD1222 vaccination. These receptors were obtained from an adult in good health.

CDR3 bases: TGTGCCTGGAGTGGGGGGGTTAATGAAAAACTGTTTTTT. Translating it yields CAWSGGVNEKLFF. J is TRBJ1-4 and V is TRBV30; D perhaps matches TRBD1 (5 bases). CDR1 GTSNPN and CDR2 SVGIG come from the germline V gene (reference sequence). The CDR3 length is 13 residues. V was cut by 1 base and J by 4 bases, with 7 bases left in between.

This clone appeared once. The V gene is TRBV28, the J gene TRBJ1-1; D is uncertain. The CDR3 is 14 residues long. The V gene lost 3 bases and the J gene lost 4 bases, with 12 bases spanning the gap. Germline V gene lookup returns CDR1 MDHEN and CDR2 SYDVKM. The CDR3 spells CASSFGRRGTEAFF. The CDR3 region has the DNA TGTGCCAGCAGTTTTGGCCGTCGGGGCACTGAAGCTTTCTTT.

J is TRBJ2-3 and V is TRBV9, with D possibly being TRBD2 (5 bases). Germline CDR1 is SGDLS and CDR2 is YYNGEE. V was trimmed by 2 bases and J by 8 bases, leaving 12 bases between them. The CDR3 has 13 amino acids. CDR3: CASSVRTVGTQYF. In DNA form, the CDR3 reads TGTGCCAGCAGCGTCCGGACTGTAGGTACGCAGTATTTT.

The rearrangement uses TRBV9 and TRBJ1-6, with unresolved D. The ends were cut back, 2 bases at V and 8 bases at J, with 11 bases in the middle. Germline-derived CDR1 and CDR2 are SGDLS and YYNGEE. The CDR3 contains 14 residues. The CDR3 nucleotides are TGTGCCAGCAGCGTCGACACGGCCTATTCACCCCTCCACTTT. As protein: CASSVDTAYSPLHF.

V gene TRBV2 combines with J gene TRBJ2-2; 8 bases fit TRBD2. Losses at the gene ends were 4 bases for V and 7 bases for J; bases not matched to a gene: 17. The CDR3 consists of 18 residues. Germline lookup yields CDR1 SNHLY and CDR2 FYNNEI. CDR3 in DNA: TGTGCCAGCAGTGCCCCCTTCCGAGGAGCGGGGGAGGTCGGGGAGCTGTTTTTT. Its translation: CASSAPFRGAGEVGELFF.

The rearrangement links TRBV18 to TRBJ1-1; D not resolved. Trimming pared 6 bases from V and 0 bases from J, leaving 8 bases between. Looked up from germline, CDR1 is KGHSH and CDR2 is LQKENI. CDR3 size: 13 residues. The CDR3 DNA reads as TGTGCCAGCTCGTCGGAGATGAACACTGAAGCTTTCTTT. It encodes CASSSEMNTEAFF.

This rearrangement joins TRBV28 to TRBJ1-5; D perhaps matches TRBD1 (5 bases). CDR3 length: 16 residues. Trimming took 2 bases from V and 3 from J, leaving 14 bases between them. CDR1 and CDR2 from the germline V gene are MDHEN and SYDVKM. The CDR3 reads CASSLQGRVSNQPQHF. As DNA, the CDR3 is TGTGCCAGCAGTTTACAAGGCAGGGTATCCAATCAGCCCCAGCATTTT. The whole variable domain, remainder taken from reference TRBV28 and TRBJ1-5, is DVKVTQSSRYLVKRTGEKVFLECVQDMDHENMFWYRQDPGLGLRLIYFSYDVKMKEKGDIPEGYSVSREKKERFSLILESASTNQTSMYLCASSLQGRVSNQPQHFGDGTRLSIL.

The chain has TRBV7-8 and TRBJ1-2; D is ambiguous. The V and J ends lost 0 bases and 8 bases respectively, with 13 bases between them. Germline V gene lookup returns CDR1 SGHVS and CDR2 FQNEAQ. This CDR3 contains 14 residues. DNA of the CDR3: TGTGCCAGCAGCTTAGCTACGCCGGAGGGCGGCTACACCTTC. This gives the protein CASSLATPEGGYTF.

Here the CDR3 reads CASSENRGKGNGYTF. The CDR3 nucleotides are TGCGCCAGCAGCGAGAACAGGGGAAAGGGCAATGGCTACACCTTC. The chain uses TRBV5-1 and TRBJ1-2, with 7 bases aligning to TRBD1. Germline-derived CDR1 and CDR2 are SGHRS and YFSETQ. This CDR3 contains 15 residues. V shed 4 bases, J shed 6 bases, and the junction held 12 bases outside the gene matches.

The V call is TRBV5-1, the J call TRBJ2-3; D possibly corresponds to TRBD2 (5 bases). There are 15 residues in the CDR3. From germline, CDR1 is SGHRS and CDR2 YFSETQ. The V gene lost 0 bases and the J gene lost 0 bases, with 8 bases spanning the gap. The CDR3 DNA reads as TGCGCCAGCAGCTTGGTCCTAGCTAGCACAGATACGCAGTATTTT. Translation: CASSLVLASTDTQYF.